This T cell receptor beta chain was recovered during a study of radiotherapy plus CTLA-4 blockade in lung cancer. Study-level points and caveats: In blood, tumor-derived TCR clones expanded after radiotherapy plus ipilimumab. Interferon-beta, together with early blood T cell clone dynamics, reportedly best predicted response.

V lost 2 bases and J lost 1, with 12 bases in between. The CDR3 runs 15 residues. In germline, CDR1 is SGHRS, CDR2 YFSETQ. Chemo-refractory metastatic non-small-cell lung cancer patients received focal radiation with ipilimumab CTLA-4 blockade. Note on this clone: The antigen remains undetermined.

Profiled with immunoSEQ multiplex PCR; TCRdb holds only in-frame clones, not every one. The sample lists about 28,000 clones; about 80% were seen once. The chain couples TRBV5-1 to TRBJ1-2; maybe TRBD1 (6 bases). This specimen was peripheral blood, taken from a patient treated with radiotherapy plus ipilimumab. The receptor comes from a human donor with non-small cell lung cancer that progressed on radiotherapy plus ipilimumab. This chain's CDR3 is CASSLMTGGNYGYTF. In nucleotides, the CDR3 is TGCGCCAGCAGCTTAATGACAGGCGGTAACTATGGCTACACCTTC.